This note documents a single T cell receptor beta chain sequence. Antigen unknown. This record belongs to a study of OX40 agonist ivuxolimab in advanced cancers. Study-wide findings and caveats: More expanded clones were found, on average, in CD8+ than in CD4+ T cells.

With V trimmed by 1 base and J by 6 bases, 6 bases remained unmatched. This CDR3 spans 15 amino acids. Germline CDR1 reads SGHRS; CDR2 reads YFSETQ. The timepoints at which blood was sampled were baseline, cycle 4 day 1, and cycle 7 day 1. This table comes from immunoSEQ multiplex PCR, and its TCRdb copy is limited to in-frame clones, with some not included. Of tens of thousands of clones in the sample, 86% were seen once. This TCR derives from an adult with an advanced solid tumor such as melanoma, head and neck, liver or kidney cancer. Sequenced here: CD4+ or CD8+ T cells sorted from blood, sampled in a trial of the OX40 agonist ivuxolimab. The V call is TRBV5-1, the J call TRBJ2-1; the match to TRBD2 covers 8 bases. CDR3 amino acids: CASSLKTSASNEQFF. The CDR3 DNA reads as TGCGCCAGCAGCTTGAAGACTAGCGCATCCAATGAGCAGTTCTTC.